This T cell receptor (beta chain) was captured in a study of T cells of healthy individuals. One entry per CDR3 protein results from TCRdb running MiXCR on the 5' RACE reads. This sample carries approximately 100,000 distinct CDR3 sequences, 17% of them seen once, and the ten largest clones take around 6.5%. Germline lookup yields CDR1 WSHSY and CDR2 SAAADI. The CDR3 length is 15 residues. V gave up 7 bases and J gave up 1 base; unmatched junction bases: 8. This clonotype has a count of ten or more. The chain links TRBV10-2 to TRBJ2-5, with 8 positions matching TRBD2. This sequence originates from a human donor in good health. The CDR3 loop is CASNQERETQETQYF. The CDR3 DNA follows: TGCGCCAGCAATCAAGAGCGGGAGACCCAAGAGACCCAGTACTTC.